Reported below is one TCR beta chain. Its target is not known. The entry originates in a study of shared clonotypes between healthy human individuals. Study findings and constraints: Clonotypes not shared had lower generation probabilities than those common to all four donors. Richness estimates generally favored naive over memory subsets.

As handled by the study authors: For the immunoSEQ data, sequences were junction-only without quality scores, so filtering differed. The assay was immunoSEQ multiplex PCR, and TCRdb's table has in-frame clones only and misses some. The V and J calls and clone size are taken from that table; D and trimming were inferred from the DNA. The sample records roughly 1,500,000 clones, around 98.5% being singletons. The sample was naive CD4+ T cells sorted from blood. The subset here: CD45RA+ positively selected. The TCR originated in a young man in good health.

For the CDR3, the DNA is TGTGCCAGCAGCTTAGGGCAGGGGATCCCCTACGAGCAGTACTTC. Amino acids: CASSLGQGIPYEQYF. The V call is TRBV11-2, the J call TRBJ2-7; D might be TRBD1 (6 bases). Germline CDR1 and CDR2: SGHAT and FQNNGV. The CDR3 contains 15 residues. The V gene lost 1 base and the J gene lost 2 bases, with 12 bases spanning the gap.